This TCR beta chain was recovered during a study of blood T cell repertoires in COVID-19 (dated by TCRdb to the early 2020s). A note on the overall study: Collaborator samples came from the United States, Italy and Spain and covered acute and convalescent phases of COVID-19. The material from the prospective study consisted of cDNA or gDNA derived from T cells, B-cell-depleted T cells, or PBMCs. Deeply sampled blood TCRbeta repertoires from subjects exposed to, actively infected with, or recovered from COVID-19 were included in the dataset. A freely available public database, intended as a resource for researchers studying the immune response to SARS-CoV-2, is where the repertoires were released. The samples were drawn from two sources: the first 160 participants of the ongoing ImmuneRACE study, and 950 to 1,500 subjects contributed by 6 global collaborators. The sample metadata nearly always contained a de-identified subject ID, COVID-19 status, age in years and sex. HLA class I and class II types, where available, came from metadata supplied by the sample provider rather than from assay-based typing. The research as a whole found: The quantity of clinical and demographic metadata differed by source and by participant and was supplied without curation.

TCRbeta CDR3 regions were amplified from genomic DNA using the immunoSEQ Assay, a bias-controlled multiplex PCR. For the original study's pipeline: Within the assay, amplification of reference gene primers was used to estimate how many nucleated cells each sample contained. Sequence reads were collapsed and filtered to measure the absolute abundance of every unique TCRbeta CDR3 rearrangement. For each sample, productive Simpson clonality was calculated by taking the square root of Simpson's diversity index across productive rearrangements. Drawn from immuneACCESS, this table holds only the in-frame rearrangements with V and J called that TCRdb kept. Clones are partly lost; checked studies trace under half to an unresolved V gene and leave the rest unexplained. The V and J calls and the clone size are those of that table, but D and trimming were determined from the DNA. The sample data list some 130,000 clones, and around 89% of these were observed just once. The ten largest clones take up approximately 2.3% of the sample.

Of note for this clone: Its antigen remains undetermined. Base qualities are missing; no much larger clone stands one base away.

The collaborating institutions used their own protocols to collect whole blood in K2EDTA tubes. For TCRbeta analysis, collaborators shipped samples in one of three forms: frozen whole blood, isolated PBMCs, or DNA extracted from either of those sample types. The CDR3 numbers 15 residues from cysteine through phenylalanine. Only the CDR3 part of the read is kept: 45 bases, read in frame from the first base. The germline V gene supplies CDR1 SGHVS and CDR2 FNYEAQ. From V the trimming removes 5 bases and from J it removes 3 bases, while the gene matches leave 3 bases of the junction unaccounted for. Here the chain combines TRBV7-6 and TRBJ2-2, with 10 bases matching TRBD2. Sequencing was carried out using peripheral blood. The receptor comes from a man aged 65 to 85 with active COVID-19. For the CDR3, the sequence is CASSHTSGDTGELFF. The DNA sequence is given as TGTGCCAGCAGCCACACTAGCGGGGACACCGGGGAGCTGTTTTTT. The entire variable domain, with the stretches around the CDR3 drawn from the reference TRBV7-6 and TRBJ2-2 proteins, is GAGVSQSPRYKVTKRGQDVALRCDPISGHVSLYWYRQALGQGPEFLTYFNYEAQQDKSGLPNDRFSAERPEGSISTLTIQRTEQRDSAMYRCASSHTSGDTGELFFGEGSRLTVL.